Listed below are T cell receptor beta chains from one sample, sequenced in a study of blood T cells in healthy people across ages. TCRdb re-derived calls from the 5' RACE reads in MiXCR, one entry per CDR3 protein. This repertoire shows fewer than 1,000,000 distinct CDR3 sequences, around 50% found once; its top ten account for 15% to 20%. The material sequenced was blood. The receptors here all came from an elderly man in good health. Both conserved end residues are part of each CDR3. Fields, in order: V gene, J gene, clone size, D gene, CDR3 DNA, CDR3 protein. The D gene is left open where the match is weak. Only part of the rows carry a size: once, few, many, or a class if the clone is expanded.

>TRBV20-1|TRBJ2-5|.|.
TGCAGTGCTAGGCCAGCGGACCTCCAAGAGACCCAGTACTTC
CSARPADLQETQYF
>TRBV20-1|TRBJ2-2|many|TRBD2
TGCAGTGCTACACCCGGGGGGGTGAACACCGGGGAGCTGTTTTTT
CSATPGGVNTGELFF
>TRBV5-1|TRBJ1-2|few|TRBD1
TGCGCCAGCAGCTTGGCGTTCGGACAGGGGGCTAACTATGGCTACACCTTC
CASSLAFGQGANYGYTF
>TRBV20-1|TRBJ1-2|few|.
TGCAGTGCTAGAGGAGGGGGGGAGGTGTTAGTCTATGGCTACACCTTC
CSARGGGEVLVYGYTF
>TRBV5-1|TRBJ2-7|.|.
TGCGCCAGCAGCTTAAGGACCCCACTCTTGGGCGAGCAGTACTTC
CASSLRTPLLGEQYF
>TRBV7-9|TRBJ2-1|.|.
TGTGCCAGCAGCCCCCGGCCCGGGCAGGGTCCCAATGAGCAGTTCTTC
CASSPRPGQGPNEQFF
>TRBV5-1|TRBJ2-1|.|TRBD2
TGCGCCAGCAGCTCCGGACTAGACTACAATGAGCAGTTCTTC
CASSSGLDYNEQFF
>TRBV4-3|TRBJ2-7|few|.
TGCGCCAGCAGCCAAGTGGGTGGAGGGACGGGTTACGAGCAGTACTTC
CASSQVGGGTGYEQYF
>TRBV28|TRBJ1-1|.|.
TGTGCCAGCAGTTTAGTAGGCCAGCAGAACACTGAAGCTTTCTTT
CASSLVGQQNTEAFF
>TRBV12-3/TRBV12-4|TRBJ1-6|few|.
TGTGCCAGCAGTTTAGCTGCAGGGCTTATGACACCCCTCCACTTT
CASSLAAGLMTPLHF
>TRBV20-1|TRBJ1-6|.|.
TGCAGTGCCCGGCCTTCGGGGCAGTTTAATTCACCCCTCCACTTT
CSARPSGQFNSPLHF
>TRBV5-1|TRBJ2-3|few|.
TGCGCCAGCAGCTCAATGTCTGACGGTAGCACAGATACGCAGTATTTT
CASSSMSDGSTDTQYF
>TRBV9|TRBJ2-3|.|.
TGTGCCAACAGCGCCTCCGGGACTACAGATACGCAGTATTTT
CANSASGTTDTQYF
>TRBV12-3/TRBV12-4|TRBJ2-3|.|.
TGTGCCAGCAGTGTGAGAGGGAGAGCAGATGCGCAGTATTTT
CASSVRGRADAQYF
>TRBV7-8|TRBJ1-5|.|.
TGTGCCAGCAGCTCCAGACAGAAAGATCAGCCCCAGCATTTT
CASSSRQKDQPQHF
>TRBV5-1|TRBJ2-2|.|TRBD1
TGCGCTAGCAGCCCGGACAGGGGTGACACCGGGGAGCTGTTTTTT
CASSPDRGDTGELFF
>TRBV15|TRBJ1-2|.|TRBD1
TGTGCCACCAGCGTCCGGACAGGGCAAGGCTACACCTTC
CATSVRTGQGYTF
>TRBV9|TRBJ2-5|.|.
TGTGCCAGCAGCGTCCGGGCGGGATCAGAGACCCAGTACTTC
CASSVRAGSETQYF
>TRBV29-1|TRBJ2-3|.|TRBD2
TGCAGCGTTGGGAGTCCACTAGCGGGAGATACGCAGTATTTT
CSVGSPLAGDTQYF
>TRBV4-2|TRBJ2-3|.|TRBD2
TGTGCCAGCAGCCAAGATCCAGCGGGACTAGATACGCAGTATTTT
CASSQDPAGLDTQYF
>TRBV7-6|TRBJ2-1|.|.
TGTGCCAGCAGCGTAGATGGGCACAATGAGCAGTTCTTC
CASSVDGHNEQFF
>TRBV7-9|TRBJ2-1|.|TRBD2
TGTGCCAGCAGCTTCAGACTAGCACTTTCGCAGTTCTTC
CASSFRLALSQFF
>TRBV5-1|TRBJ2-7|few|.
TGCGCCAGCAGCTGGGAACCTACCACCTACGAGCAGTACTTC
CASSWEPTTYEQYF
>TRBV27|TRBJ2-4|once|.
TGTGCCAGCAGTTGGTGGTTCGACTTAGCCAAAAACATTCAGTACTTC
CASSWWFDLAKNIQYF